This entry features one T cell receptor (beta chain) sequence. The antigen it recognizes is unknown. Per-base qualities were not stored, and no clone one base away is much larger. From its cysteine to its phenylalanine, the CDR3 spans 18 amino acids. Only the CDR3 portion is preserved as DNA: 54 bases, with reading frame beginning at the first base. Trimmed from V: 0 bases; trimmed from J: 5 bases; junction bases lacking a gene match: 10. The germline V gene yields KGHSH for CDR1 and LQKENI for CDR2. The time point label, as the study defines it: cells obtained before transplantation from donor or recipient. CD3+CD4+ and CD3+CD8+ populations were FACS-sorted from unstimulated pre-transplant donor and recipient cells taken from spleen or lymph nodes. The data were taken from a study of graft-versus-host responses after intestinal transplantation (dated by TCRdb to about 2021). Background on the whole study: Recipients received multivisceral, liver-intestinal, or isolated intestinal transplants. All recipients received anti-thymocyte globulin induction followed by maintenance tacrolimus and steroids for three to four years. After intestinal transplantation, graft-versus-host and host-versus-graft alloreactive T cell clones were followed in the graft, circulation and bone marrow using bulk TCR-beta CDR3 sequencing. To identify alloreactive clones, pre-transplant mixed lymphocyte reaction products were sequenced and then compared with unstimulated pre-transplant donor and recipient T cells. A cohort of 24 intestinal transplant recipients, including one retransplant, was enrolled, and a few patients lacking pretransplant specimens were excluded. Donor T cell macrochimerism was defined as a peak of at least 4% donor T cells among recipient peripheral blood mononuclear cells. Instead of going to the commercial service, samples from a few later patients were sequenced in-house on an Illumina MiSeq and processed with MiXCR.

The investigation overall reported the following: In patients with donor T cell macrochimerism, the allografts had high GvH to HvG T cell clonal ratios. Conclusions were limited by the relatively low number and heterogeneity of intestinal transplant patients. GvH clones turned up in recipient bone marrow, with some appearing earlier in ileal mucosa or blood, a pattern consistent with an intestinal mucosal origin. Early after transplant, declines in HvG clones were associated with peak levels of circulating GvH clones.

Preparation of the library involved the immunoSEQ multiplex PCR assay. For most patients, genomic DNA was isolated with the Qiagen DNeasy Blood and Tissue Kit and sent frozen to Adaptive Biotechnologies for TCR sequencing. Adaptive Biotechnologies carried out high-throughput TCR-beta CDR3 sequencing of genomic DNA for most patients. The published analysis was carried out like this. Adaptive's ImmunoSEQ software supplied the TCR sequencing data for around 19 patients, while MiXCR and VDJtools were used to process a few other patients. To correct CD4 versus CD8 sorting errors, any sequence found in both subsets at a frequency ratio below 5:1 was removed. CDR3 nucleotide sequences shared by donor and recipient were removed because the origin of these sequences could not be assigned. To count as alloreactive, a clone needed at least 2-fold expansion over unstimulated cells and a minimum CFSE-low frequency of 0.002% (template counts) or 0.001% (read counts). Clones were considered mappable if detected in sequenced pre-transplant spleen, lymph node, or MLR CFSE-low populations of the donor or recipient. The cumulative frequency of alloreactive clones was calculated as a percentage of all sequences, weighted by copy number. TCRdb's version of the immuneACCESS table is confined to in-frame rearrangements and falls short of the full clone set. An unresolved V gene accounts for under half of the shortfall where checked; the remainder is of unknown origin. The V and J calls and clone size are taken from that table; D and trimming were inferred from the DNA. The sample includes 80,000 to 100,000 clones, with roughly nine tenths observed a single time. The ten most abundant clones make up approximately 0.35% of the sample.

The source of this sequence is a human donor who received an intestinal transplant. The starting material was unstimulated CD4+ T cells sorted from spleen or lymph node cells, obtained before intestinal transplant. The chain employs TRBV18 and TRBJ2-1; the junction holds 10 bases that match TRBD1. The DNA is TGTGCCAGCTCACCACCTAAGATCGGGACAGGGGTGCACAATGAGCAGTTCTTC. Its amino acids are CASSPPKIGTGVHNEQFF.